This T cell receptor beta chain was observed in a study of identical twins. TCRdb re-called the 5' RACE reads through MiXCR, storing one row per CDR3 protein. The sample lists about 490,000 distinct CDR3 sequences; 13% to 15% were seen once. Study-level results: There were fewer insertions in abundant cord blood beta clonotypes, but memory repertoires showed no such pattern.

Donors uniformly comprised healthy Caucasians. This clonotype was seen repeatedly, ten times or more. Its antigen remains unidentified. V was trimmed by 3 bases and J by 9 bases, leaving 19 bases between them. CDR3 size: 15 residues. Germline values: CDR1 SGHRS, CDR2 YFSETQ. These data were also reused for a study on yellow fever vaccine responses in identical twins.

This chain uses TRBV5-1 with TRBJ2-1, with a tentative D call TRBD2 (6 bases). The receptor comes from a woman in her late teens or twenties in good health. The source material was CD4+ T cells sorted from blood. As DNA, the CDR3 is TGCGCCAGCAGCTCCCCCGCAGGACCCGGGGGTGAGCAGTTCTTC. This gives the protein CASSSPAGPGGEQFF.